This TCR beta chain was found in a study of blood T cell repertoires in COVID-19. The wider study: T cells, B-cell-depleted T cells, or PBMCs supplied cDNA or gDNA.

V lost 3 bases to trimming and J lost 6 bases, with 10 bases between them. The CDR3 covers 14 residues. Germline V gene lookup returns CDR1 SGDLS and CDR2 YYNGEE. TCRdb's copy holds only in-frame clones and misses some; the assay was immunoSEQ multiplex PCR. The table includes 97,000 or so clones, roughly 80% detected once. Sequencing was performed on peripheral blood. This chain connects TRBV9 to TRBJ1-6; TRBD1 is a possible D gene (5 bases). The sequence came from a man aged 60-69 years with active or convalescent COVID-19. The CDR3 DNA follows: TGTGCCAGCAGCGCCGGGGACTTTAATTCACCCCTCCACTTT. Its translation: CASSAGDFNSPLHF. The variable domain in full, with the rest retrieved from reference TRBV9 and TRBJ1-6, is DSGVTQTPKHLITATGQRVTLRCSPRSGDLSVYWYQQSLDQGLQFLIQYYNGEERAKGNILERFSAQQFPDLHSELNLSSLELGDSALYFCASSAGDFNSPLHFGNGTRLTVT.